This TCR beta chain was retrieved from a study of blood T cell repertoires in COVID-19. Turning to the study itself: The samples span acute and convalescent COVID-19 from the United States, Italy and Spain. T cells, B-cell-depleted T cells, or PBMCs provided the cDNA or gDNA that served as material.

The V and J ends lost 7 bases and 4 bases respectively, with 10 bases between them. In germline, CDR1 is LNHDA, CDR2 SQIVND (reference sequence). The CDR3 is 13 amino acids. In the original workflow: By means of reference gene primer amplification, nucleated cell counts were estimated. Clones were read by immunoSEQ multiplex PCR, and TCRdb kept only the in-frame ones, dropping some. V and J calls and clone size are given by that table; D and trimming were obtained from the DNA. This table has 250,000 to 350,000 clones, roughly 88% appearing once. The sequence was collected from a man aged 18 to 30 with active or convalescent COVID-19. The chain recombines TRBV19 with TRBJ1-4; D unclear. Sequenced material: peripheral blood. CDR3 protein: CASTKTGNEKLFF. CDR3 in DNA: TGTGCCAGTACTAAGACGGGTAATGAAAAACTGTTTTTT.